These 13 T cell receptor beta chains were sequenced from one sample in a study of T cell repertoires in cytomegalovirus infection. For these TCRs, the target antigens are not known. One entry per CDR3 protein results from TCRdb running MiXCR on the reads. The sample holds about 900,000 distinct CDR3 sequences, approximately 30% seen once. Sample: cultured CD8+ T cells from PBMCs, taken from culture after CMV antigen stimulation. These receptors came from a human donor in good health (CMV status not recorded). Some clones in this sample may be carry-over from other donors' samples.

This clonotype was counted between two and nine times. The V gene is TRBV29-1, the J gene TRBJ2-1, with TRBD2 as a possible D gene (5 bases). The CDR3 runs 17 residues. Germline CDR1 SQVTM, CDR2 ANQGSEA. V was shortened by 1 base and J by 1 base, with 17 bases between the two germline ends. The CDR3 reads CSVEGVPLSGSYNEQFF. CDR3 bases: TGCAGCGTTGAAGGAGTTCCACTCAGCGGATCCTACAATGAGCAGTTCTTC.

The V call is TRBV11-1, the J call TRBJ2-2; no clear D. CDR1 and CDR2 from the germline V gene are SGHAT and FQDESV (reference sequence). CDR3 length equals 18 residues. The V gene lost 1 base and the J gene lost 4 bases, with 19 bases spanning the gap. The CDR3, as DNA: TGTGCCAGCAGCTTAGACTGCCGAGGAGACCATTGCACCGGGGAGCTGTTTTTT. This encodes CASSLDCRGDHCTGELFF.

The table lists this clonotype with a few counts. The chain combines TRBV12-3 or TRBV12-4 with TRBJ1-2; D may be TRBD1 (5 bases). Trimming took off 8 bases at V and 8 bases at J, with 21 bases between the two ends. The CDR3 loop spans 14 amino acids. This chain's CDR3 is CASGAIQRVRGYTF. The CDR3 DNA reads as TGTGCCAGCGGGGCAATACAGAGGGTACGAGGCTACACCTTC.

The V gene is TRBV2, the J gene TRBJ1-1, with D possibly TRBD1 on 6 matching bases. The CDR3 runs 13 residues. From germline, CDR1 is SNHLY and CDR2 FYNNEI. V lost 4 bases and J lost 4, with 10 bases in between. The CDR3 DNA reads as TGTGCCAGCAGTGTGGGGGGGCCCACTGAAGCTTTCTTT. The encoded protein is CASSVGGPTEAFF.

The chain employs TRBV5-1 and TRBJ2-1, with unresolved D. Trimming cost V 6 bases and J 1 base, with 8 bases left between them. Germline V gives CDR1 SGHRS, CDR2 YFSETQ. This CDR3 is built from 13 residues. CDR3 in amino acids: CASKDRSYNEQFF. The CDR3, as DNA: TGCGCCAGCAAGGATCGTTCCTACAATGAGCAGTTCTTC.

The J gene is TRBJ1-4, the V gene TRBV12-3 or TRBV12-4; unclear D gene. The V and J ends lost 5 bases and 7 bases respectively, with 8 bases between them. The CDR3 loop spans 12 amino acids. CDR3 DNA: TGTGCCAGCAGTCCGTCCCTTGAAAAACTGTTTTTT. This sequence encodes CASSPSLEKLFF.

The sample holds a few counts of this clonotype. The chain combines TRBV7-9 with TRBJ1-1, with a possible D match to TRBD1 (5 bases). The CDR3 consists of 13 residues. Germline V lookup: CDR1 SEHNR, CDR2 FQNEAQ (reference sequence). Trimming took off 2 bases at V and 5 bases at J, with 9 bases between the two ends. The CDR3 reads CASSLTGETEAFF. The CDR3 coding sequence is TGTGCCAGCAGCTTAACGGGGGAAACTGAAGCTTTCTTT.

This chain connects TRBV12-3 or TRBV12-4 to TRBJ2-1; TRBD1 agrees at 7 bases. The CDR3 consists of 12 residues. This chain's CDR3 is CVTGTAYNEQFF. CDR3 nucleotide sequence: TGTGTCACCGGGACAGCCTACAATGAGCAGTTCTTC.

This clonotype showed up many times. The chain combines TRBV7-8 with TRBJ2-5; D is perhaps TRBD1 (5 bases). V lost 2 bases to trimming and J lost 7 bases, with 14 bases between them. The germline gives CDR1 SGHVS, CDR2 FQNEAQ. The CDR3 has 14 amino acids. The CDR3: CASSLRQFEGTQYF. In nucleotides, the CDR3 is TGTGCCAGCAGCTTAAGACAGTTCGAAGGGACCCAGTACTTC.

This clonotype was observed a few times. This chain's CDR3 is CASSQAVRRDSPLHF. The CDR3 DNA reads TGTGCCAGCAGCCAGGCGGTGAGGAGAGATTCACCCCTCCACTTT. V gene TRBV4-2 combines with J gene TRBJ1-6; D remains ambiguous. Germline CDR1 and CDR2: LGHNA and YNFKEQ. This CDR3 is built from 15 residues. V lost 3 bases to trimming and J lost 8 bases, with 14 bases between them.

This clonotype was counted ten times or more. The chain has TRBV12-3 or TRBV12-4 and TRBJ2-1; 10 bases map to TRBD2. The trim removed 3 bases at V and 8 bases at J, leaving 7 bases unmatched. This CDR3 has 15 residues. The CDR3 DNA reads as TGTGCCAGCAGTTTCCCTAGCGGGGGTAAATATGAGCAGTTCTTC. Protein sequence: CASSFPSGGKYEQFF.

As concerns this clonotype: A single base separates this from a much larger clone, so it may be a read error. The V and J genes are TRBV15 and TRBJ1-6; 7 positions agree with TRBD1. Germline loops: CDR1 LNHNV, CDR2 YYDKDF (reference sequence). CDR3 length: 17 amino acids. The DNA for the CDR3 is TGTGCCACCAGCAGAGCCTACCGACAGGGTGGAGATTCATCCCTCCACTTT. It codes for CATSRAYRQGGDSSLHF.

This clonotype was seen repeatedly, ten times or more. Here the CDR3 reads CASSLGGNYEQYF. CDR3 in DNA: TGTGCCAGCAGCTTGGGGGGGAACTACGAGCAGTACTTC. The V gene is TRBV7-6, the J gene TRBJ2-7; 7 bases are shared with TRBD2. V lost 3 bases and J lost 3; bases outside the gene matches: 2. The CDR3 totals 13 residues. Germline V lookup: CDR1 SGHVS, CDR2 FNYEAQ.